This TCR beta chain was captured by sequencing in a study of CD8 T cells in ankylosing spondylitis. The CDR3 covers 15 residues. CDR1 and CDR2 (germline): DFQATT, SNEGSKA (reference sequence). V was clipped by 4 bases and J by 1 base; unmatched bases: 8. Study-wide results and caveats: Ankylosing spondylitis blood appeared to be characterized by a TCR beta motif of eight highly homologous variants. Several of the motif variants were reported before in synovial fluid and blood from reactive arthritis. A CD8+ phenotype characterized the disease-linked clones, which were relatively rare in peripheral blood. Clones tied to disease were said to be significantly enriched in matched ankylosing spondylitis synovial fluid.

Using its own MiXCR run on the 5' RACE reads, TCRdb lists one record per CDR3 protein. The sample has over 450,000 distinct CDR3 sequences; roughly 13% are singletons. This clonotype was picked up a small number of times. Its matching antigen is unknown. V and J are TRBV20-1 and TRBJ2-3; 7 nucleotides agree with TRBD1. What was sequenced was blood, either unsorted or a sorted T cell fraction (not recorded which). The clonotype was recovered from a male donor with ankylosing spondylitis. The CDR3 DNA sequence: TGCAGTGCTATTCGGACAGGCGAGGGCACAGATACGCAGTATTTT. It yields the protein CSAIRTGEGTDTQYF.